These 31 T cell receptor beta chains share one sample of origin, sequenced in a study of T cell repertoires in cytomegalovirus infection. TCRdb re-derived calls from the reads in MiXCR, one entry per CDR3 protein. The sample includes around 140,000 distinct CDR3 sequences, roughly 6% of them seen just once. The sample consisted of PBMCs. The origin of the receptors is a human donor in good health (CMV status not recorded). Some clones in this sample may be carry-over from other donors' samples.

This clonotype was seen repeatedly, ten times or more. The chain joins TRBV6-2 or TRBV6-3 to TRBJ2-7; 9 bases agree with TRBD1. Germline V gene data show CDR1 as MNHEY and CDR2 as SVGEGT. V was pared by 5 bases and J by 4 bases, with 9 bases of the junction left unmatched. This CDR3 region has 15 residues. In nucleotides, the CDR3 is TGTGCCAGCAGTCCTTTCGACAGGGGGACGTACGAGCAGTACTTC. This translates into CASSPFDRGTYEQYF.

The chain has TRBV6-8 and TRBJ2-1, with 8 positions matching TRBD1. Germline V CDR1 and CDR2: MNHGY, SAAAGT. This CDR3 has 15 residues. Trimming removed 6 bases from V and 0 bases from J; junction bases left unmatched: 4. Here the CDR3 reads CASRGDRSSYNEQFF. CDR3 coding DNA: TGTGCCAGCAGAGGGGACAGGAGCTCCTACAATGAGCAGTTCTTC.

This clonotype was detected a few times. V and J are TRBV5-4 and TRBJ2-7; maybe TRBD1 (6 bases). The CDR3 totals 17 residues. Germline V gene sequence: CDR1 SGHNT, CDR2 YYREEE (reference sequence). Trimming removed 3 bases at V and 6 bases at J, with 25 bases between. CDR3 sequence: CASSSHRQGLPFCEQYF. Here the CDR3 DNA reads TGTGCCAGCAGCTCCCATCGCCAGGGGCTCCCGTTTTGCGAGCAGTACTTC. The whole variable domain, remainder taken from reference TRBV5-4 and TRBJ2-7, is ETGVTQSPTHLIKTRGQQVTLRCSSQSGHNTVSWYQQALGQGPQFIFQYYREEENGRGNFPPRFSGLQFPNYSSELNVNALELDDSALYLCASSSHRQGLPFCEQYFGPGTRLTVT.

This clonotype was seen at least ten times. The CDR3 bases are TGTGCCAGCAGCTCCTCTCCGGACACTGAAGCTTTCTTT. It encodes CASSSSPDTEAFF. The V and J genes are TRBV7-2 and TRBJ1-1; no firm D call. V was cut by 4 bases and J by 3 bases, with 9 bases left in between. Germline assignment: CDR1 SGHTA and CDR2 FQGNSA. The CDR3 consists of 13 residues. Filled out from reference TRBV7-2 and TRBJ1-1, the complete variable domain reads GAGVSQSPSNKVTEKGKDVELRCDPISGHTALYWYRQSLGQGLEFLIYFQGNSAPDKSGLPSDRFSAERTGGSVSTLTIQRTQQEDSAVYLCASSSSPDTEAFFGQGTRLTVV.

The chain couples TRBV7-8 to TRBJ1-5, with D perhaps matching TRBD1 (6 bases). Germline loops: CDR1 SGHVS, CDR2 FQNEAQ. V lost 7 bases and J 6 bases, leaving 34 bases between the germline ends. This CDR3 comprises 20 residues. The CDR3 loop reads CASKSGKEGGVLRDPQPQHF. CDR3 DNA sequence: TGTGCCAGCAAAAGCGGGAAGGAAGGGGGAGTCCTCAGGGATCCTCAGCCCCAGCATTTT.

This clonotype was recorded many times. The chain joins TRBV7-3 to TRBJ1-4; no clear D. This CDR3 spans 16 amino acids. Germline lookup yields CDR1 SGHTA and CDR2 FQGTGA. Trimming stripped 3 bases from V and 7 bases from J, with 18 bases between. CDR3 in amino acids: CASSLAGGQLSEKLFF. As DNA, the CDR3 is TGTGCCAGCAGCTTGGCAGGTGGCCAGCTAAGTGAAAAACTGTTTTTT.

In this sample, this clonotype turned up a few times. The V call is TRBV4-2, the J call TRBJ2-7, with no clear D. The ends were cut back, 0 bases at V and 5 bases at J, with 20 bases in the middle. The CDR3 has 17 amino acids. The germline gives CDR1 LGHNA, CDR2 YNFKEQ. The CDR3 reads CASSQEVRAMIPDEQYF. DNA for the CDR3: TGTGCCAGCAGCCAAGAAGTCCGGGCCATGATACCGGACGAGCAGTACTTC.

This clonotype was seen repeatedly, ten times or more. The gene calls are TRBV7-8 and TRBJ2-7; unclear D gene. Germline-derived CDR1 and CDR2 are SGHVS and FQNEAQ. Trimming stripped 5 bases from V and 2 bases from J, with 10 bases between. The CDR3 is 13 residues long. The CDR3 DNA is TGTGCCAGCAGCCCGGCGCAGACCTACGAGCAGTACTTC. This sequence encodes CASSPAQTYEQYF.

Comment on this clonotype: A clone one base away is much larger, so this may be a read error. The chain couples TRBV20-1 to TRBJ1-3; D is perhaps TRBD1 (5 bases). V lost 3 bases and J 4 bases, leaving 25 bases between the germline ends. This CDR3 region has 18 residues. Germline lookup yields CDR1 DFQATT and CDR2 SNEGSKA (reference sequence). CDR3 nucleotide sequence: TGCAGTGCTAGCGAAACCGGATGGAGGGGTAGACCAGGAAACACCATATATTTT. It is translated as CSASETGWRGRPGNTIYF.

The chain uses TRBV6-6 and TRBJ2-2; TRBD2 is a possible D gene (5 bases). Germline V CDR1 and CDR2: MNHNY, SVGAGI (reference sequence). Trimming took off 9 bases at V and 4 bases at J, with 15 bases between the two ends. CDR3 length equals 14 residues. The CDR3 bases are TGTGCCAGTCATACAACCCGGGGCACCGGGGAGCTGTTTTTT. This gives the protein CASHTTRGTGELFF.

This clonotype was detected ten times or more. The V and J genes are TRBV7-9 and TRBJ2-6; D tentatively fits TRBD1 or TRBD2 (5 bases each). The CDR3 has 15 amino acids. Germline loops: CDR1 SEHNR, CDR2 FQNEAQ (reference sequence). V was trimmed by 5 bases and J by 0 bases, leaving 8 bases between them. The CDR3 sequence is CASSLGVSGANVLTF. CDR3 bases: TGTGCCAGCAGCCTGGGGGTCTCTGGGGCCAACGTCCTGACTTTC.

This chain links TRBV12-3 or TRBV12-4 with TRBJ1-2, with D hard to call. This CDR3 region has 13 residues. Trimming pared 6 bases from V and 4 bases from J, leaving 12 bases between. CDR3 amino acids: CASRSPGLYGYTF. Written as DNA, the CDR3 is TGTGCCAGCAGGTCTCCGGGCCTCTATGGCTACACCTTC.

In this sample, this clonotype turned up a few times. V usage is TRBV20-1 and J usage is TRBJ1-1; D gene ambiguous. V lost 4 bases and J lost 2, with 14 bases in between. Per germline, CDR1 DFQATT and CDR2 SNEGSKA (reference sequence). This CDR3 region has 14 residues. CDR3 sequence (DNA): TGCAGTGCTACCGTCGGAGACTACAACACTGAAGCTTTCTTT. Protein sequence: CSATVGDYNTEAFF.

At least ten counts were recorded for this clonotype. This chain joins TRBV7-2 and TRBJ1-2; 9 nucleotides align to TRBD1. Per germline, CDR1 SGHTA and CDR2 FQGNSA. J was trimmed by 7 bases and V by 3 bases; bases with no gene match: 9. The CDR3 extends over 15 amino acids. The CDR3, as DNA: TGTGCCAGCAGCTTTCAATCACAGGGGGCCTCTGGCTACACCTTC. Amino acid sequence: CASSFQSQGASGYTF.

There are many counts of this clonotype. DNA of the CDR3: TGTGCCAGCAGCCGGGACAGGGCTAACTATGGCTACACCTTC. Its protein product is CASSRDRANYGYTF. V and J are TRBV6-1 and TRBJ1-2, with 9 bases matching TRBD1. Germline V gene data show CDR1 as MNHNS and CDR2 as SASEGT. The V gene end was trimmed by 6 bases and the J gene end by 0 bases; junction bases not matched to a gene: 2. The CDR3 loop spans 14 amino acids.

The chain carries TRBV23-1 and TRBJ2-6; possible D gene TRBD2, 8 bases. TRBV23-1 is an ORF; its function is uncertain. Trimming took 0 bases from V and 1 from J, leaving 16 bases between them. This CDR3 contains 19 residues. The CDR3 reads CASSQSPGGLVSGANVLTF. The CDR3 nucleotides are TGCGCCAGCAGTCAATCGCCAGGGGGACTAGTGTCTGGGGCCAACGTCCTGACTTTC.

This clonotype was seen more than once but under ten times. This rearrangement joins TRBV5-1 to TRBJ2-7; 11 nucleotides line up with TRBD1. Trimming at V came to 4 bases and at J to 2 bases, leaving 2 bases not matched to a gene. Germline CDR1 reads SGHRS; CDR2 reads YFSETQ. This CDR3 region has 14 residues. The CDR3 sequence: CASSVGQGAYEQYF. CDR3 nucleotides: TGCGCCAGCAGCGTGGGACAGGGGGCCTACGAGCAGTACTTC.

In its sample, this clonotype was seen many times. The chain couples TRBV11-2 to TRBJ1-2; 7 bases are a match to TRBD1. Germline trimming cut 5 bases from V and 8 bases from J; bases unmatched to any gene: 5. From germline, CDR1 is SGHAT and CDR2 FQNNGV. The CDR3 length is 12 residues. DNA of the CDR3: TGTGCCAGCAGCATTGGGACAGCCGGCTACACCTTC. It yields the protein CASSIGTAGYTF.

V usage is TRBV23-1 and J usage is TRBJ2-7; no definite D call. TRBV23-1 is sorted into the ORF group, with uncertain function. Trimming removed 7 bases from V and 2 bases from J, with 12 bases in between. The CDR3 has 13 amino acids. DNA of the CDR3: TGCGCCAGCACCCTTACCCACCCCTACGAGCAGTACTTC. This sequence encodes CASTLTHPYEQYF.

This clonotype was counted many times. The rearrangement joins TRBV28 to TRBJ1-3, with D uncertain. CDR1 is MDHEN and CDR2 is SYDVKM in the germline V gene. The CDR3 length is 15 residues. The germline V and J ends were trimmed by 3 bases and 0 bases, with 9 bases remaining between them. Here the CDR3 reads CASSLGGSSGNTIYF. The CDR3 coding sequence is TGTGCCAGCAGTTTGGGAGGAAGCTCTGGAAACACCATATATTTT.

This clonotype has a count of ten or more. The genes are TRBV28 and TRBJ2-4; D might be TRBD1 (5 bases). The CDR3 has 16 residues. The germline V gene encodes CDR1 MDHEN and CDR2 SYDVKM. Trimming stripped 4 bases from V and 0 bases from J, with 13 bases between. The CDR3 sequence is CASSSLAGLAKNIQYF. The DNA for the CDR3 is TGTGCCAGCAGTTCCCTGGCAGGGCTAGCCAAAAACATTCAGTACTTC.

CDR3 DNA sequence: TGTGCCAGCAGCTTAGTCGACGATGGAGGGGTAACTGAAGCTTTCTTT. Translation gives CASSLVDDGGVTEAFF. The chain links TRBV7-8 to TRBJ1-1; D perhaps matches TRBD1 (5 bases). V lost 1 base, J lost 5 bases, and 17 bases lay in between. The CDR3 covers 16 residues. The germline gives CDR1 SGHVS, CDR2 FQNEAQ.

J is TRBJ2-3 and V is TRBV11-2; the D call may be TRBD1 or TRBD2 (5 bases each). The CDR3 totals 16 residues. Looked up from germline, CDR1 is SGHAT and CDR2 is FQNNGV. Trimming shortened V by 5 bases and J by 4 bases, and 19 bases separated the two germline ends. CDR3 DNA sequence: TGTGCCAGCAGCCCCGGACTGGCCCTAGGGGCAGATACGCAGTATTTT. Amino acids: CASSPGLALGADTQYF.

This clonotype was seen many times. The chain couples TRBV7-3 to TRBJ2-5, with TRBD2 identical over 10 bases. Trimming removed 5 bases from V and 5 bases from J; junction bases left unmatched: 14. CDR1 is SGHTA, CDR2 FQGTGA, per germline. The CDR3 has 17 residues. Written as DNA, the CDR3 is TGTGCCAGCAGCCCCAATATCGGGCTAGCGGGGGCCGAGACCCAGTACTTC. Translated: CASSPNIGLAGAETQYF.

The V and J genes are TRBV24-1 and TRBJ2-1; 9 bases agree with TRBD2. Germline trimming cut 1 base from V and 15 bases from J; bases unmatched to any gene: 9. Germline loops: CDR1 KGHDR, CDR2 SFDVKD. The CDR3 has 14 residues. The CDR3 loop is CATSDFRGGVFMFF. The CDR3 coding sequence is TGTGCCACCAGTGATTTCCGCGGGGGGGTGTTTATGTTCTTC.

This clonotype was observed at least ten times. This sequence joins TRBV7-2 and TRBJ2-7; TRBD2 matches 7 bases. Germline V CDR1 and CDR2: SGHTA, FQGNSA. With V trimmed by 10 bases and J by 0 bases, 6 bases remained unmatched. CDR3 length: 13 amino acids. CDR3 sequence reads: CAIAGVSSYEQYF. In DNA, the CDR3 is TGTGCCATTGCGGGGGTTTCCTCCTACGAGCAGTACTTC.

This sequence joins TRBV19 and TRBJ1-1; 7 bases are shared with TRBD1. The CDR3 is 15 amino acids. V lost 4 bases to trimming and J lost 1 base; unmatched junction nucleotides: 6. The germline gives CDR1 LNHDA, CDR2 SQIVND (reference sequence). The CDR3 loop reads CASSTSRQGNTEAFF. In nucleotides, the CDR3 is TGTGCCAGTAGTACCTCTAGACAGGGGAACACTGAAGCTTTCTTT.

This clonotype has ten or more counts. The J gene is TRBJ1-5, the V gene TRBV6-1, with D perhaps TRBD1 (5 bases). In germline, CDR1 is MNHNS, CDR2 SASEGT. With 6 bases removed from V and 7 bases from J, the gap between germline ends came to 13 bases. The CDR3 covers 13 residues. The CDR3 protein is CASSRDPGQPQHF. DNA for the CDR3: TGTGCCAGCAGCCGGGACCCAGGCCAGCCCCAGCATTTT.

This clonotype was counted ten times or more. At one end the junction does not follow the germline gene, possibly because of a read error. V is TRBV7-7 and J is TRBJ2-5; 10 nucleotides match TRBD1. The germline gives CDR1 SSHAT, CDR2 FNYEAQ (reference sequence). The CDR3 length is 16 residues. The CDR3 loop is CASSLGDRGGGETQYF. The CDR3 DNA follows: TGTGCTAGCAGCTTGGGGGACAGGGGAGGAGGAGAGACCCAGTACTTC.

This clonotype has just a few counts. The V call is TRBV28, the J call TRBJ1-6; TRBD1 matches at 7 bases. This CDR3 comprises 16 residues. Losses at the gene ends were 6 bases for V and 4 bases for J; bases not matched to a gene: 9. Germline V CDR1 and CDR2: MDHEN, SYDVKM. The CDR3 DNA reads TGTGCCAGCAGGCCGACAGGGCCTATATATAATTCACCCCTCCACTTT. The encoded protein is CASRPTGPIYNSPLHF.

In this sample, this clonotype turned up many times. The chain carries TRBV28 and TRBJ2-3; D is perhaps TRBD2 (6 bases). V gave up 10 bases and J gave up 0 bases, with 11 bases separating them. The germline V gene encodes CDR1 MDHEN and CDR2 SYDVKM. The length of the CDR3 is 13 residues. The CDR3 nucleotides are TGTGCCATTGCGGGGTCCAGCACAGATACGCAGTATTTT. Translating it yields CAIAGSSTDTQYF.